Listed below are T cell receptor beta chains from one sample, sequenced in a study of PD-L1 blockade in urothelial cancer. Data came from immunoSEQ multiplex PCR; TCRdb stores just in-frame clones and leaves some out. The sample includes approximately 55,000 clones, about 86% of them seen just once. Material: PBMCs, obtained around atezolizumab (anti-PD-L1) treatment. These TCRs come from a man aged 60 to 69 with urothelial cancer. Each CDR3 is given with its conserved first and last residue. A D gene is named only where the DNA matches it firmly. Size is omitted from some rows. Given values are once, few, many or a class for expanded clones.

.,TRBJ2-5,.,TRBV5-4,CASSLGGSGGETQYF,TGTGCCAGCAGCTTGGGGGGATCCGGGGGAGAGACCCAGTACTTC
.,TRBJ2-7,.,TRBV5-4,CASSLESGSSYEQYF,TGTGCCAGCAGCTTGGAATCAGGTAGCTCCTACGAGCAGTACTTC
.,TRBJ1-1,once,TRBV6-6,CASSSQGYDTEAFF,TGTGCCAGCAGTTCACAGGGTTATGACACTGAAGCTTTCTTT
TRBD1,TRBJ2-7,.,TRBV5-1,CASSLVSRTGGRGPSYEQYF,TGCGCCAGCAGCTTGGTGTCGCGGACAGGGGGTCGCGGGCCTTCCTACGAGCAGTACTTC
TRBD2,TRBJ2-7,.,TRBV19,CASSSLGTSGSYEQYF,TGTGCCAGTAGTTCTCTTGGGACTAGCGGGAGCTACGAGCAGTACTTC
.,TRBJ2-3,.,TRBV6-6,CASSSSGQGLSDTQYF,.
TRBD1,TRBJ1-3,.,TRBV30,CAWRTRGDSGNTIYF,TGTGCCTGGAGAACCAGGGGGGACTCTGGAAACACCATATATTTT
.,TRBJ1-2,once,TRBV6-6,CASSSNREGYTF,TGTGCCAGCAGTAGTAACAGGGAAGGCTACACCTTC
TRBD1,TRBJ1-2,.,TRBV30,CAWGRDRPYGYTF,TGTGCCTGGGGCCGGGACAGGCCCTATGGCTACACCTTC
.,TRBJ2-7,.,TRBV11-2,CASSPGSSGEQYF,TGTGCCAGCAGCCCGGGATCTTCGGGCGAGCAGTACTTC
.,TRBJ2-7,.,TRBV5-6,CASSLVSEQYF,TGTGCCAGCAGCTTGGTGAGCGAGCAGTACTTC
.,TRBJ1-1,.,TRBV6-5,CASSYALQGSAEAFF,TGTGCCAGCAGTTACGCGCTACAGGGCTCGGCTGAAGCTTTCTTT
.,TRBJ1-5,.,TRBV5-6,CASSLGGYSNQPQHF,TGTGCCAGCAGCTTGGGCGGATATAGCAATCAGCCCCAGCATTTT
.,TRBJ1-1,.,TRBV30,CAWTRDIMNTEAFF,TGTGCCTGGACCAGGGACATAATGAACACTGAAGCTTTCTTT
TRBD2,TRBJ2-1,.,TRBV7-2,CASSSRTSGAYNEQFF,TGTGCCAGCAGCTCCCGGACTAGCGGGGCCTACAATGAGCAGTTCTTC
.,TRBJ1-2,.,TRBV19,CASIGGRINGYTF,TGTGCCAGTATTGGAGGACGCATTAATGGCTACACCTTC
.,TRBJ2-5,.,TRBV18,CASSPRGAWETQYF,TGTGCCAGCTCACCCCGGGGAGCCTGGGAGACCCAGTACTTC
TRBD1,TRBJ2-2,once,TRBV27,CASSSIQGSGTGELFF,TGTGCCAGCAGCTCGATACAGGGGTCGGGCACCGGGGAGCTGTTTTTT
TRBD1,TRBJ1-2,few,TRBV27,CASSFLGQDNYGYTF,TGTGCCAGCAGTTTCCTAGGACAGGACAACTATGGCTACACCTTC
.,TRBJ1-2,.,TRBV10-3,CAISESGPTTGSYTF,TGTGCCATCAGTGAGTCGGGCCCCACAACGGGAAGCTACACCTTC
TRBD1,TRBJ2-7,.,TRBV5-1,CASSLGTGAGGYEQYF,TGCGCCAGCAGCTTGGGGACAGGGGCTGGGGGTTACGAGCAGTACTTC
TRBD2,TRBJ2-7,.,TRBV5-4,CASSLSSGSSYEQYF,TGTGCCAGCAGCTTGAGTAGCGGGAGCTCCTACGAGCAGTACTTC
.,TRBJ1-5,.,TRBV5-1,CASSLPPGYSNQPQHF,TGCGCCAGCAGCTTGCCCCCAGGGTATAGCAATCAGCCCCAGCATTTT
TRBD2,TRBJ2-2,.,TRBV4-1,CASSQDPLAGAGELFF,TGCGCCAGCAGCCAAGATCCACTAGCGGGGGCCGGGGAGCTGTTTTTT
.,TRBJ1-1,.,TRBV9,CASSVVGAGNTEAFF,TGTGCCAGCAGCGTAGTAGGGGCAGGGAACACTGAAGCTTTCTTT
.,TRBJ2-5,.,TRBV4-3,CASSQGGGRGETQYF,TGCGCCAGCAGCCAAGGCGGAGGCAGGGGAGAGACCCAGTACTTC
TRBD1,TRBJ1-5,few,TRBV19,CASSSRDRGSDNQPQHF,TGTGCCAGTAGTAGTAGGGACAGGGGAAGCGACAATCAGCCCCAGCATTTT
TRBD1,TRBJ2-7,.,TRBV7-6,CASSTRQGETYEQYF,TGTGCCAGCAGCACCCGACAGGGTGAAACCTACGAGCAGTACTTC
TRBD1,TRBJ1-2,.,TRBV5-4,CASSLATGDRAGYTF,TGTGCCAGCAGCTTGGCGACAGGGGACCGTGCTGGCTACACCTTC
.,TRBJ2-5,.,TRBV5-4,CASTLGETQYF,TGTGCCAGCACCCTCGGTGAGACCCAGTACTTC
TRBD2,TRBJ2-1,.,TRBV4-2,CASSRGTSVNEQFF,TGTGCCAGCAGCCGAGGAACTAGCGTCAATGAGCAGTTCTTC
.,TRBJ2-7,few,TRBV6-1,CASAPGPEGEQYF,TGTGCCAGCGCCCCCGGGCCGGAGGGCGAGCAGTACTTC
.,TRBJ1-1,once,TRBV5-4,CAVRQGRMGMNTEAFF,TGTGCCGTTCGGCAGGGTCGAATGGGAATGAACACTGAAGCTTTCTTT
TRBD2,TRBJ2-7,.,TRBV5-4,CASSSTGTSRHEQYF,TGTGCCAGCAGCTCGACCGGGACTAGCAGGCACGAGCAGTACTTC
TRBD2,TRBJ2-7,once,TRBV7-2,CASSLAATGTSGTYF,TGTGCCAGCAGCTTAGCCGCTACGGGGACTAGCGGGACCTACTTC
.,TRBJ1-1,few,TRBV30,CAWSWLGGTNTEAFF,TGTGCCTGGAGTTGGTTGGGGGGGACGAACACTGAAGCTTTCTTT
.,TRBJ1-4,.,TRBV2,CASSEIGGGEKLFF,TGTGCCAGCAGTGAAATCGGGGGAGGGGAAAAACTGTTTTTT
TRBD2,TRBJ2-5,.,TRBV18,CASSPPAGGNVETQYF,TGTGCCAGCTCACCGCCCGCGGGGGGAAATGTAGAGACCCAGTACTTC
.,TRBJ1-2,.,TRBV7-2,CASSLVWRPGRSNYGYTF,TGTGCCAGCAGCTTAGTGTGGCGGCCGGGAAGGTCCAACTATGGCTACACCTTC
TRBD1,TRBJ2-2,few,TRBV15,CATSSPLTGAGSTGELFF,TGTGCCACCAGCAGCCCGTTGACAGGGGCGGGTAGCACCGGGGAGCTGTTTTTT
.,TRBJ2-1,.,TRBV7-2,CASSLERNEQFF,TGTGCCAGCAGCTTAGAACGGAATGAGCAGTTCTTC
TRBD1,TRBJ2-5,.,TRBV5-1,CASFGTGRRETQYF,TGCGCCAGCTTTGGGACAGGACGGCGGGAGACCCAGTACTTC
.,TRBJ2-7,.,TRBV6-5,CASSYMEASSYEQYF,TGTGCCAGCAGTTACATGGAGGCGAGCTCCTACGAGCAGTACTTC
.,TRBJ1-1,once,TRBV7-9,CASSVQGMNTEAFF,TGTGCCAGCAGCGTACAGGGTATGAACACTGAAGCTTTCTTT
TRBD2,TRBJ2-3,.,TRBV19,CASRPGLAGITDTQYF,TGTGCCAGCAGACCGGGACTAGCGGGGATCACAGATACGCAGTATTTT
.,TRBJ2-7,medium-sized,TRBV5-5,CASSQDSSYEQYF,TGTGCCAGCAGCCAGGACAGTTCCTACGAGCAGTACTTC
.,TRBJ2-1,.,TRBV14,CASSHYSETDNEQFF,TGTGCCAGCAGCCACTATAGCGAAACCGACAATGAGCAGTTCTTC
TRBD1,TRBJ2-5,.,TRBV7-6,CASSRDRGLVETQYF,TGTGCCAGCAGCAGGGACAGGGGGCTAGTGGAGACCCAGTACTTC
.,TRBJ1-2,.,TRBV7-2,CASSSSGGQGGYTF,TGTGCCAGCAGCTCTTCGGGAGGCCAAGGGGGCTACACCTTC
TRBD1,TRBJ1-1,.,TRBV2,CASSRTGVEFGAFF,TGTGCCAGCAGTAGGACAGGGGTGGAGTTTGGGGCTTTCTTT
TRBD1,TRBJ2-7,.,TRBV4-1,CASSPGNRDRVHEQYF,TGCGCCAGCAGTCCGGGGAACCGGGACAGGGTCCACGAGCAGTACTTC
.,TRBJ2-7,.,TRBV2,CASSEAPTSRSYEQYF,TGTGCCAGCAGTGAAGCGCCGACATCGCGCTCCTACGAGCAGTACTTC
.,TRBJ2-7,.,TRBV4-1,CASSQSMAVVLDYEQYF,TGCGCCAGCAGCCAAAGTATGGCGGTTGTGCTAGATTACGAGCAGTACTTC
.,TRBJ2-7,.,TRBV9,CASSVEGGSSYEQYF,TGTGCCAGCAGCGTAGAAGGCGGAAGCTCCTACGAGCAGTACTTC
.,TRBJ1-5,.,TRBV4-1,CASSPGFLTGGSPQHF,TGCGCCAGCAGCCCAGGGTTTTTGACGGGGGGATCGCCCCAGCATTTT
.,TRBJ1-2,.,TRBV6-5,CASSYREQNYGYTF,TGTGCCAGCAGTTACCGGGAGCAGAACTATGGCTACACCTTC